What follows are 10 T cell receptor beta chains derived from one specimen sequenced in a study of chemoradiotherapy in HPV16-positive cancers. Repertoires were generated with immunoSEQ multiplex PCR, while TCRdb's copy carries only in-frame clones and drops some. The sample yields more than 11,000 clones, 69% seen once. This material was collected from a patient who underwent chemoradiotherapy. The receptors here all came from a human donor with HPV-associated anogenital cancer.

This chain links TRBV12-5 with TRBJ1-5, with D possibly TRBD1 on 5 matching bases. This CDR3 is built from 18 residues. The ends were cut back, 0 bases at V and 0 bases at J, with 15 bases in the middle. Germline CDR1 and CDR2: LGHNT and FRNRAP. The CDR3 reads CASGLVRGGSYSNQPQHF. DNA for the CDR3: TGTGCTAGTGGTTTGGTACGCGGGGGAAGTTATAGCAATCAGCCCCAGCATTTT.

The chain has TRBV4-1 and TRBJ2-3, with 9 bases that match TRBD2. The CDR3 is made up of 14 amino acids. The junction had 3 bases not matched to a gene; V was cut back by 0 bases and J by 8 bases. CDR1 and CDR2 from the germline V gene are MGHRA and YSYEKL. CDR3 loop: CASSQDTLAGTQYF. DNA of the CDR3: TGCGCCAGCAGCCAAGACACACTAGCGGGTACGCAGTATTTT.

This clone was observed once. The chain has TRBV4-1 and TRBJ1-2, with no clear D. Trimming removed 1 base from V and 5 bases from J, with 23 bases in between. CDR1 and CDR2 from the germline V gene are MGHRA and YSYEKL. The CDR3 has 18 amino acids. CDR3 DNA sequence: TGCGCCAGCAGCCAAGGACGATTTTGGGAGAGGAGGGCATATGGCTACACCTTC. Translated: CASSQGRFWERRAYGYTF.

V is TRBV29-1 and J is TRBJ1-2, with a possible D match to TRBD1 (6 bases). V was clipped by 0 bases and J by 4 bases, with 9 bases between them. Germline lookup yields CDR1 SQVTM and CDR2 ANQGSEA. The CDR3 sequence is 13 residues long. The chain's CDR3 is CSVEDRTAYGYTF. CDR3 in DNA: TGCAGCGTTGAAGATCGGACAGCCTATGGCTACACCTTC.

The table lists this clone with a few counts. The chain couples TRBV28 to TRBJ1-2; D perhaps matches TRBD1 (5 bases). Germline V lookup: CDR1 MDHEN, CDR2 SYDVKM. The V end lost 6 bases, the J end lost 6 bases, and 11 bases lay between the germline ends. The CDR3 contains 12 residues. The CDR3 DNA reads as TGTGCCAGCAGGAGGGACGGGGATGGCTACACCTTC. Protein product: CASRRDGDGYTF.

This clone has only one observation. The chain recombines TRBV15 with TRBJ2-7; TRBD2 might be the D (6 bases). V shed 0 bases and J shed 4 bases, with 16 bases lying between them. The germline CDR1 and CDR2 sequences are LNHNV and YYDKDF (reference sequence). The CDR3 loop spans 16 amino acids. The CDR3 DNA reads as TGTGCCACCAGCAGAGATTCGGGAGACAGTGGATACGAGCAGTACTTC. This translates into CATSRDSGDSGYEQYF.

The rearrangement links TRBV5-1 to TRBJ2-5; D might be TRBD2 (7 bases). Germline V CDR1 and CDR2: SGHRS, YFSETQ. The CDR3 covers 14 residues. V was pared by 2 bases and J by 5 bases, with 13 bases between. CDR3 DNA sequence: TGCGCCAGCAGCTTTGGCGGGGGCGGGGAGACCCAGTACTTC. Amino acid sequence: CASSFGGGGETQYF.

This clone was recorded a few times. J is TRBJ1-2 and V is TRBV6-5; D gene unclear. V was cut by 0 bases and J by 8 bases, with 13 bases left in between. CDR3 length: 14 residues. CDR1 and CDR2 from the germline V gene are MNHEY and SVGAGI. The CDR3 sequence is CASSYSYRAKGYTF. The CDR3 nucleotides read TGTGCCAGCAGTTACTCGTATCGGGCAAAAGGCTACACCTTC.

The chain uses TRBV5-6 and TRBJ2-1; the D is unclear. The CDR3 loop spans 11 amino acids. V was trimmed by 2 bases and J by 10 bases, leaving 7 bases between them. Germline loops: CDR1 SGHDT, CDR2 YYEEEE. The chain's CDR3 is CASSFTREQFF. The DNA for the CDR3 is TGTGCCAGCAGCTTTACCAGGGAGCAGTTCTTC.

This clone showed up just a few times. This sequence joins TRBV10-3 and TRBJ2-1, with TRBD2 matching 11 bases. CDR1 is ENHRY, CDR2 SYGVKD, per germline. The CDR3 has 14 amino acids. After removal of 9 bases from V and 5 bases from J, the junction contained 6 bases not matched to a gene. The DNA of the CDR3 is TGTGCCATACAACTAGCGGGAGATAACAATGAGCAGTTCTTC. Protein product: CAIQLAGDNNEQFF.